This T cell receptor (beta chain) came from a study of blood T cell repertoires in COVID-19. Authors' methods: Amplification of reference gene primers provided the estimated nucleated cell counts. Profiling relied on immunoSEQ multiplex PCR, and the TCRdb table lists in-frame clones only, not all of them. That table furnishes V, J and clone size, whereas the DNA furnished D and trimming. The sample contains roughly 250,000 clones, nearly 85% of which appear only once. Trimming removed 7 bases from V and 10 bases from J, with 17 bases in between. Germline V gene sequence: CDR1 SQVTM, CDR2 ANQGSEA. The CDR3 is 12 residues long.

Sequenced sample: peripheral blood. This clonotype was obtained from a human donor in a cohort sampled during active COVID-19. V usage is TRBV29-1 and J usage is TRBJ2-1; a possible D gene is TRBD2 (6 bases). The CDR3 here is CSARWRGWEQFF. Written as DNA, the CDR3 is TGCAGCGCGCGCTGGCGGGGATGGGAGCAGTTCTTC.